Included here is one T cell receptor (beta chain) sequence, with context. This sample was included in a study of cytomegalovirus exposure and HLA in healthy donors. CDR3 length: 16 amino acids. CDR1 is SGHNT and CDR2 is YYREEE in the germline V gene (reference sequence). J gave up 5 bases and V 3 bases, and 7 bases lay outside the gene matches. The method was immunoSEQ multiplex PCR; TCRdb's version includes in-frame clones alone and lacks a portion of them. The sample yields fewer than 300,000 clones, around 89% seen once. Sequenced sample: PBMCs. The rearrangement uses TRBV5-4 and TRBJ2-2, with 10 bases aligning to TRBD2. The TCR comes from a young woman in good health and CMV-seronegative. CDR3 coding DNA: TGTGCCAGCAGCTCTCCTAGCGGGAGTCGAACCGGGGAGCTGTTTTTT. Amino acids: CASSSPSGSRTGELFF.